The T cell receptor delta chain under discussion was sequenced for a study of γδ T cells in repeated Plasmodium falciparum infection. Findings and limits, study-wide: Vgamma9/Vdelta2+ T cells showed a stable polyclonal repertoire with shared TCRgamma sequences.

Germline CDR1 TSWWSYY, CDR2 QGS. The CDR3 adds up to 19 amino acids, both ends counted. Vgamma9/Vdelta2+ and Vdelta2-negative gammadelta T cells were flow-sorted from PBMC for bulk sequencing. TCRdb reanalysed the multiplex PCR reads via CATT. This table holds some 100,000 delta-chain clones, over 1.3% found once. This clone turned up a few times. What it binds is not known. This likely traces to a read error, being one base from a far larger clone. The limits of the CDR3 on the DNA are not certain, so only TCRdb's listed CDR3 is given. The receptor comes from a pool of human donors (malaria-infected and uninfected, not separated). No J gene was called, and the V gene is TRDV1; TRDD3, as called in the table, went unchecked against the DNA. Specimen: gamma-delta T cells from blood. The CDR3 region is CALGERVIFRRTGDWELIF.